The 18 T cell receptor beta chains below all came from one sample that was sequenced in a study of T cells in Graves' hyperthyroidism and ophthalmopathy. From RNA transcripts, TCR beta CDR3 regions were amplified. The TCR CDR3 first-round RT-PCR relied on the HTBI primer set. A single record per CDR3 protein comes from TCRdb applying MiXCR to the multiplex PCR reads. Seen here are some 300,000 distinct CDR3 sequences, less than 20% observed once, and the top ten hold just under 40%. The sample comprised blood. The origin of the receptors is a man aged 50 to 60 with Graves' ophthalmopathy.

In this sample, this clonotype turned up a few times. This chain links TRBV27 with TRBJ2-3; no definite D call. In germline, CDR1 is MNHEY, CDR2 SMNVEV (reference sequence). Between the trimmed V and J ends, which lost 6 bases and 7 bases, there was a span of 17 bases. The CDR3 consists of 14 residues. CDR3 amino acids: CASRTKGPQYTQYF. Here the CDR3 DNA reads TGTGCCAGCAGAACGAAAGGCCCGCAATATACGCAGTATTTT.

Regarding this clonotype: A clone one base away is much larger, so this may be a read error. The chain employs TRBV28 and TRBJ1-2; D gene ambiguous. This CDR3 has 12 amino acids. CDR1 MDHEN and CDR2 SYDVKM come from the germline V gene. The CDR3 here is CASSLSNYGCTF. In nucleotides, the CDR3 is TGTGCCAGCAGTTTATCTAACTATGGCTGCACCTTC.

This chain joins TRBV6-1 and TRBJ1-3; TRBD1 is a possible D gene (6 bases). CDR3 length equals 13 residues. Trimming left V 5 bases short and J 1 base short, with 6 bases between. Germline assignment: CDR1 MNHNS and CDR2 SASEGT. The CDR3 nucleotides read TGTGCCAGCAGTACAGGGTCTGGAAACACCATATATTTT. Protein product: CASSTGSGNTIYF.

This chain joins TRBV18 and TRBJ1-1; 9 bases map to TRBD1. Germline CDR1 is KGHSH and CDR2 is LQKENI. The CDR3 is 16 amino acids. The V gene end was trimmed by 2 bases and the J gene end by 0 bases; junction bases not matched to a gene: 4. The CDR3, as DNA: TGTGCCAGCTCACCAACCACAGGGGGCCTGAACACTGAAGCTTTCTTT. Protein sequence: CASSPTTGGLNTEAFF.

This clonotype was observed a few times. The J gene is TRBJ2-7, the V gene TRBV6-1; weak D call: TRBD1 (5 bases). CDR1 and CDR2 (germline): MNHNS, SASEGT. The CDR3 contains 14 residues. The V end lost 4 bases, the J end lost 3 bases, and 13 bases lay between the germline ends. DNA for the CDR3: TGTGCCAGCAGTGTCTCACAGGCCCTCTACGAGCAGTACTTC. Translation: CASSVSQALYEQYF.

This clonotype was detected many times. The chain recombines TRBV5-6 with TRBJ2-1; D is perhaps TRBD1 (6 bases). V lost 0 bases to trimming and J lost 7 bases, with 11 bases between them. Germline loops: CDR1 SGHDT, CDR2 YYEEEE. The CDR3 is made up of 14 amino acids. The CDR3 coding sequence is TGTGCCAGCAGCTTGGGGTGGACAGTTAATGAGCAGTTCTTC. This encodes CASSLGWTVNEQFF.

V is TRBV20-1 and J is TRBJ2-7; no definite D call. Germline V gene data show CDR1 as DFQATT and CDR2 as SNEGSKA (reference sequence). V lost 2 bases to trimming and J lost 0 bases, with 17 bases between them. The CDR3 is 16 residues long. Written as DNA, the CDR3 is TGCAGTGCTAGATCACGGACGGAGCTCAACTCCTACGAGCAGTACTTC. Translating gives CSARSRTELNSYEQYF.

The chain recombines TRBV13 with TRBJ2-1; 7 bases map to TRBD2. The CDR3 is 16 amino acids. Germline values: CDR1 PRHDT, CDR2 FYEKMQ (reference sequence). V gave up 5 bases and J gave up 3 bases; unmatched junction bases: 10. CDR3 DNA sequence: TGTGCCAGCAGCGGCCGGGAGACTAGCCGCTACAATGAGCAGTTCTTC. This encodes CASSGRETSRYNEQFF.

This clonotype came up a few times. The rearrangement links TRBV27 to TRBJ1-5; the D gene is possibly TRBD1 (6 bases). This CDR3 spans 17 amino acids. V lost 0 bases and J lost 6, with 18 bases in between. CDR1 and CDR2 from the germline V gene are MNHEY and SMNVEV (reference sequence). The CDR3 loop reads CASSLSAQGLRTQPQHF. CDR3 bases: TGTGCCAGCAGTTTATCCGCGCAGGGGTTAAGGACTCAGCCCCAGCATTTT.

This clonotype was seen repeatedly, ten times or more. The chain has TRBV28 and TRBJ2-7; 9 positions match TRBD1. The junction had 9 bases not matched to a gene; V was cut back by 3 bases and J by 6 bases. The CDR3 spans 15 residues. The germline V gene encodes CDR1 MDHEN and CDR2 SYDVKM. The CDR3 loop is CASSFRDRVSTEQYF. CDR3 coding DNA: TGTGCCAGCAGTTTCCGGGACAGGGTTTCAACCGAGCAGTACTTC. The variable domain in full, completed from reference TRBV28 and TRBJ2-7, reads DVKVTQSSRYLVKRTGEKVFLECVQDMDHENMFWYRQDPGLGLRLIYFSYDVKMKEKGDIPEGYSVSREKKERFSLILESASTNQTSMYLCASSFRDRVSTEQYFGPGTRLTVT.

The CDR3 DNA is TGCGCCAGCAGCCAAGAGGCGGGGCTAGATACGCAGTATTTT. Translated, it gives CASSQEAGLDTQYF. The chain has TRBV4-1 and TRBJ2-3; TRBD2 might be the D (6 bases). Germline assignment: CDR1 MGHRA and CDR2 YSYEKL. The germline V and J ends were trimmed by 0 bases and 5 bases, with 9 bases remaining between them. This CDR3 is 14 amino acids long.

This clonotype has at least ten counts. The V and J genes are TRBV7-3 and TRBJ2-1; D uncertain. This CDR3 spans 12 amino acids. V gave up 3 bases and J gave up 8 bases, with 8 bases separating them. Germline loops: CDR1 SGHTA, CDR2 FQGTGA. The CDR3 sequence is CASSLRRDEQFF. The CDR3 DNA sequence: TGTGCCAGCAGCTTGAGGCGCGATGAGCAGTTCTTC.

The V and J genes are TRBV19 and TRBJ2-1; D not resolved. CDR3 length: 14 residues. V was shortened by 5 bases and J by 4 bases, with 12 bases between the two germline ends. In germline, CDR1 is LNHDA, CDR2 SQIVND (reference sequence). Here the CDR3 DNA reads TGTGCCAGTAGTGTTCACAAGCCTTACAATGAGCAGTTCTTC. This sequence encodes CASSVHKPYNEQFF.

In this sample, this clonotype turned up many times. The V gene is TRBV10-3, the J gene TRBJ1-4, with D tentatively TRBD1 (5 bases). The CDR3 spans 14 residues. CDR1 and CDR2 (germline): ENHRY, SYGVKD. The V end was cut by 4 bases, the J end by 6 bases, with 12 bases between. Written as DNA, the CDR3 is TGTGCCATCAGTGCCGGGGGGAGCGATGAAAAACTGTTTTTT. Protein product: CAISAGGSDEKLFF.

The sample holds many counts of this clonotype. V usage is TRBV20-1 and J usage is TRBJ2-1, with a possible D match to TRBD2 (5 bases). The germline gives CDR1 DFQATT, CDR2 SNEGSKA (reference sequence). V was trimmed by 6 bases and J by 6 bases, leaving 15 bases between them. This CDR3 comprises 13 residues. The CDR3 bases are TGCAGTGCCCCGGGCCCCGGGGTCAATGAGCAGTTCTTC. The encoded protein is CSAPGPGVNEQFF.

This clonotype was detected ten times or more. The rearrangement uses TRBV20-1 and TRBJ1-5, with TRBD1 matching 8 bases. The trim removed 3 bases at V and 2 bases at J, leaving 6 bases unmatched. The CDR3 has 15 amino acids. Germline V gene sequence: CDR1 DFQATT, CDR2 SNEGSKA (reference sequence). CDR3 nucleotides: TGCAGTGCTAGCGCGCAGGGGGCGGGCAATCAGCCCCAGCATTTT. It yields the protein CSASAQGAGNQPQHF.

CDR3 protein: CASSQGAGSGANVLTF. The CDR3 region has the DNA TGTGCCAGCAGTCAAGGGGCAGGGTCTGGGGCCAACGTCCTGACTTTC. The V call is TRBV6-1, the J call TRBJ2-6, with D possibly matching TRBD1 (5 bases). Trimming pared 5 bases from V and 1 base from J, leaving 12 bases between. The CDR3 has 16 residues. Per the germline V gene, CDR1 is MNHNS and CDR2 is SASEGT.

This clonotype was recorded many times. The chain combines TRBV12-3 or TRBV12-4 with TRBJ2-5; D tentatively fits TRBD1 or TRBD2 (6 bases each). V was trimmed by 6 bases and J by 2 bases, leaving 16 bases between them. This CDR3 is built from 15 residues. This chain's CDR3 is CASSFDGGTQETQYF. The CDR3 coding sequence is TGTGCCAGCAGCTTCGATGGCGGGACACAAGAGACCCAGTACTTC.